This TCR beta chain emerged from a study of a mutant IDH1 vaccine in newly diagnosed glioma. Overall study: Mean patient age was about 44 years; around 62% were male and roughly 38% female. Previous treatment comprised radiotherapy, temozolomide, or both, mostly both.

Profiled with immunoSEQ multiplex PCR; TCRdb holds only in-frame clones, not every one. The data hold 98,000 or so clones, with 80% to 90% observed a single time. Time point indicated: baseline, week 1 (first vaccination visit). The treatment is: pre-vaccination baseline after standard-of-care therapy. Each tumor in the donors was a new WHO grade 3 or 4 astrocytoma, IDH1-mutant and ATRX-lost. As regards this clone: Its antigen is as yet unknown.

General observations from the study: In 80% to 95% of patients, immune responses induced by the vaccine occurred.

This CDR3 has 13 residues. J was trimmed by 6 bases and V by 1 base; bases with no gene match: 4. Germline CDR1 GTSNPN, CDR2 SVGIG (reference sequence). The material sequenced was PBMCs, taken from a glioma patient treated with radiotherapy, temozolomide or both. The sequence came from a woman between 45 and 60 years old with glioma. The chain recombines TRBV30 with TRBJ2-3; TRBD2 agrees at 7 bases. CDR3 residues: CAWSGGSMDTQYF. As DNA, the CDR3 is TGTGCCTGGAGTGGCGGGAGTATGGATACGCAGTATTTT.